Described below is a single T cell receptor (beta chain) sequence and its context. The record originates from a study of blood T cell repertoires in COVID-19. Overall study: The analysed material was cDNA or gDNA that came from T cells, B-cell-depleted T cells, or PBMCs.

Study processing details: Estimation of nucleated cell counts relied on the amplification of reference gene primers. Generated by immunoSEQ multiplex PCR, the TCRdb table keeps only in-frame clones and is missing some. That table gives V, J and clone size, and the DNA gave D and trimming. The sample includes 80,000 or so clones, more than 65% of them seen just once. Germline trimming cut 1 base from V and 6 bases from J; bases unmatched to any gene: 6. CDR3 size: 15 residues. In germline, CDR1 is SGHDT, CDR2 YYEEEE. The V and J genes are TRBV5-6 and TRBJ2-1; 8 bases are shared with TRBD2. The sample comprised peripheral blood. This clonotype was sampled from a man older than 75 with acute or convalescent COVID-19. CDR3 amino acids: CASSLPPGLVNEQFF. In DNA form, the CDR3 reads TGTGCCAGCAGCTTGCCCCCGGGACTAGTCAATGAGCAGTTCTTC.